A single sample gave rise to the 27 T cell receptor beta chains below, sequenced in a study of OX40 agonist ivuxolimab in advanced cancers. Here immunoSEQ multiplex PCR was the method, and the copy in TCRdb shows in-frame clones only, minus some. The data show approximately 77,000 clones, about 90% seen once. The material sequenced was CD4+ or CD8+ T cells sorted from blood, taken in a trial of the OX40 agonist ivuxolimab. The receptors were sampled from an adult with an advanced solid tumor such as melanoma, head and neck, liver or kidney cancer.

The V gene is TRBV29-1, the J gene TRBJ2-1; 10 bases fit TRBD1. Unmatched junction bases numbered 10, after V lost 8 bases and J lost 6 bases. This CDR3 is built from 14 residues. Looked up from germline, CDR1 is SQVTM and CDR2 is ANQGSEA. The CDR3 bases are TGCAGCTCCCGAGGGACAGGGGTCTCCAATGAGCAGTTCTTC. It specifies CSSRGTGVSNEQFF.

The rearrangement uses TRBV7-6 and TRBJ2-1; the D is unclear. Between the trimmed V and J ends, which lost 1 base and 4 bases, there was a span of 11 bases. This CDR3 spans 15 amino acids. The V gene's germline CDR1 is SGHVS and CDR2 FNYEAQ. The CDR3 loop reads CASSLVGQLYNEQFF. The CDR3 nucleotides read TGTGCCAGCAGCTTAGTAGGGCAGCTATACAATGAGCAGTTCTTC.

The V gene is TRBV6-1, the J gene TRBJ2-7; 12 bases fit TRBD1. Germline V gives CDR1 MNHNS, CDR2 SASEGT. CDR3 length equals 14 residues. Trimming cost V 3 bases and J 7 bases; bases outside gene matches: 4. In nucleotides, the CDR3 is TGTGCCAGCAGTGAGGGGACAGGGGGCTCAGAGCAGTACTTC. Its protein is CASSEGTGGSEQYF.

Regarding this clone: Other DNA sequences of this sample code for an identical CDR3. This sequence joins TRBV27 and TRBJ1-5; weak D call: TRBD1 (5 bases). The V end lost 6 bases, the J end lost 1 base, and 16 bases lay between the germline ends. The CDR3 runs 16 residues. Per the germline V gene, CDR1 is MNHEY and CDR2 is SMNVEV (reference sequence). CDR3 amino acids: CASSPSSGDSNQPQHF. The CDR3 coding sequence is TGTGCCAGCAGCCCCTCCTCTGGGGACAGCAATCAGCCCCAGCATTTT.

The chain is built from TRBV5-5 and TRBJ1-6, with TRBD1 matching over 8 bases. This CDR3 spans 17 amino acids. Germline V gives CDR1 SGHKS, CDR2 YYEKEE (reference sequence). J lost 7 bases, V lost 4 bases, and 13 bases had no gene match. In DNA, the CDR3 is TGTGCCAGCAGCAAGGAGGGACAGGTCCTCATAAATTCACCCCTCCACTTT. Protein sequence: CASSKEGQVLINSPLHF.

The chain couples TRBV6-5 to TRBJ2-7; the D is unclear. The CDR3 runs to 14 residues. V gave up 2 bases and J gave up 6 bases, with 14 bases separating them. Germline CDR1 is MNHEY and CDR2 is SVGAGI. CDR3 sequence reads: CASSYISLVGEQYF. The CDR3 nucleotides are TGTGCCAGCAGTTACATTTCCCTCGTGGGCGAGCAGTACTTC.

The V gene is TRBV19, the J gene TRBJ2-2; 8 nucleotides agree with TRBD1. The J segment lost 1 base and the V segment lost 6 bases, leaving 4 bases of the junction unmatched. CDR3 length equals 15 residues. From germline, CDR1 is LNHDA and CDR2 SQIVND (reference sequence). As DNA, the CDR3 is TGTGCCAGTAGGGAGGACAGGGTGAACACCGGGGAGCTGTTTTTT. It codes for CASREDRVNTGELFF.

This chain links TRBV9 with TRBJ2-3; D is unresolved. The CDR3 has 15 amino acids. Trimming left V 0 bases short and J 7 bases short, with 15 bases between. Germline V gives CDR1 SGDLS, CDR2 YYNGEE. CDR3 nucleotide sequence: TGTGCCAGCAGCGTAGAGGGTAGTATGGTGTATACGCAGTATTTT. Translated: CASSVEGSMVYTQYF.

This clone was seen a single time. The chain joins TRBV6-5 to TRBJ2-3; TRBD2 might be the D (5 bases). With 0 bases removed from V and 3 bases from J, the gap between germline ends came to 13 bases. The length of the CDR3 is 16 residues. The germline V gene encodes CDR1 MNHEY and CDR2 SVGAGI. CDR3 region: CASSYSTREMTDTQYF. In DNA form, the CDR3 reads TGTGCCAGCAGTTACTCGACGAGGGAGATGACAGATACGCAGTATTTT.

V gene TRBV7-3 combines with J gene TRBJ2-2; tentatively, D is TRBD1 (5 bases). Trimming stripped 1 base from V and 2 bases from J, with 14 bases between. CDR1 is SGHTA, CDR2 FQGTGA, per germline. The CDR3 consists of 17 residues. The DNA for the CDR3 is TGTGCCAGCAGCTTAATTACGGCAGGGTATAACACCGGGGAGCTGTTTTTT. It specifies CASSLITAGYNTGELFF.

The chain couples TRBV27 to TRBJ2-1; 12 bases line up with TRBD2. After removal of 5 bases from V and 6 bases from J, the junction contained 8 bases not matched to a gene. CDR1 and CDR2 (germline): MNHEY, SMNVEV (reference sequence). The CDR3 extends over 16 amino acids. CDR3 loop: CASSPRLAGVSNEQFF. Written as DNA, the CDR3 is TGTGCCAGCAGTCCGAGACTAGCGGGGGTCTCCAATGAGCAGTTCTTC.

Regarding this clone: At the DNA level, this CDR3 is encoded by other sequences in the same sample as well. This sequence joins TRBV7-8 and TRBJ2-1; either TRBD1 or TRBD2 may fit D (6 bases each). This CDR3 spans 16 amino acids. V gave up 6 bases and J gave up 0 bases, with 15 bases separating them. The germline V gene has CDR1 SGHVS and CDR2 FQNEAQ. In nucleotides, the CDR3 is TGTGCCAGCAGTGGGGAACGGGGGCTCTCCTACAATGAGCAGTTCTTC. Translated: CASSGERGLSYNEQFF.

This clone was seen only once. This chain uses TRBV10-3 with TRBJ2-1, with 7 bases identical to TRBD2. The CDR3 is 14 amino acids. J lost 5 bases, V lost 4 bases, and 5 bases had no gene match. Germline values: CDR1 ENHRY, CDR2 SYGVKD. The CDR3 spells CAISAGLGHNEQFF. The CDR3 DNA follows: TGTGCCATCAGTGCCGGACTAGGACACAATGAGCAGTTCTTC.

The chain combines TRBV13 with TRBJ1-5; D unclear. The CDR3 runs 15 residues. V was trimmed by 1 base and J by 2 bases, leaving 9 bases between them. CDR1 and CDR2 (germline): PRHDT, FYEKMQ (reference sequence). The chain's CDR3 is CASSLAAGGNQPQHF. The CDR3 coding sequence is TGTGCCAGCAGCTTAGCTGCAGGAGGCAATCAGCCCCAGCATTTT.

The chain is built from TRBV15 and TRBJ1-5; tentatively, D is TRBD1 (5 bases). V was shortened by 0 bases and J by 9 bases, with 9 bases between the two germline ends. This CDR3 has 13 residues. CDR1 is LNHNV and CDR2 is YYDKDF in the germline V gene (reference sequence). The CDR3 sequence: CATSRDTGGPQHF. In DNA form, the CDR3 reads TGTGCCACCAGCAGAGATACGGGGGGGCCCCAGCATTTT.

CDR3 nucleotides: TGTGCCACCAGCAGAGATCAGACTAGCGGGGGGGTCTCCTACGAGCAGTACTTC. Its protein is CATSRDQTSGGVSYEQYF. V and J are TRBV15 and TRBJ2-7, with 14 nucleotides matching TRBD2. V lost 0 bases and J lost 0; bases outside the gene matches: 4. The length of the CDR3 is 18 residues. The germline CDR1 and CDR2 sequences are LNHNV and YYDKDF (reference sequence).

This clone has a handful of counts. The gene calls are TRBV2 and TRBJ2-7; D might be TRBD1 (6 bases). This CDR3 comprises 12 residues. Germline CDR1 SNHLY, CDR2 FYNNEI. V lost 6 bases, J lost 3 bases, and 9 bases lay in between. Here the CDR3 DNA reads TGTGCCAGCAGGGACAGATTCTACGAGCAGTACTTC. Translating it yields CASRDRFYEQYF. The full variable domain, with the rest looked up from reference TRBV2 and TRBJ2-7, is EPEVTQTPSHQVTQMGQEVILRCVPISNHLYFYWYRQILGQKVEFLVSFYNNEISEKSEIFDDQFSVERPDGSNFTLKIRSTKLEDSAMYFCASRDRFYEQYFGPGTRLTVT.

The J gene is TRBJ2-2, the V gene TRBV13, with D maybe TRBD1 (5 bases). The CDR3 covers 17 residues. Between the trimmed V and J ends, which lost 5 bases and 4 bases, there was a span of 20 bases. Germline assignment: CDR1 PRHDT and CDR2 FYEKMQ (reference sequence). CDR3 coding DNA: TGTGCCAGCAGCCCCGGACCGCAGGGCCAGTTCACCGGGGAGCTGTTTTTT. This translates into CASSPGPQGQFTGELFF.

This sequence joins TRBV27 and TRBJ2-7; D may match TRBD1 or TRBD2 (5 bases each). V was trimmed by 6 bases and J by 0 bases, leaving 9 bases between them. Germline CDR1 MNHEY, CDR2 SMNVEV (reference sequence). This CDR3 is built from 13 residues. CDR3 in amino acids: CASRGDSSYEQYF. CDR3 sequence (DNA): TGTGCCAGCAGGGGAGACAGCTCCTACGAGCAGTACTTC.

V and J are TRBV11-2 and TRBJ2-3; D is perhaps TRBD2 (6 bases). V gave up 5 bases and J gave up 2 bases, with 14 bases separating them. CDR3 length equals 15 residues. CDR1 and CDR2 (germline): SGHAT, FQNNGV. The CDR3 spells CASSIGTGLTDTQYF. For the CDR3, the DNA is TGTGCCAGCAGCATAGGGACTGGCCTCACAGATACGCAGTATTTT.

The chain has TRBV6-5 and TRBJ2-3; 13 nucleotides line up with TRBD2. Looked up from germline, CDR1 is MNHEY and CDR2 is SVGAGI. The V and J ends lost 4 bases and 4 bases, in that order; junction bases with no gene match: 2. This CDR3 spans 15 amino acids. The CDR3 sequence: CASSSGTSGADTQYF. CDR3 DNA: TGTGCCAGCAGTTCCGGGACTAGCGGGGCAGATACGCAGTATTTT.

CDR3 sequence (DNA): TGTGCCAGCAGCGTAGGCCTGTGGAGTACAGGGGAAGAAAAACTGTTTTTT. Translation gives CASSVGLWSTGEEKLFF. The chain uses TRBV9 and TRBJ1-4; 7 nucleotides agree with TRBD1. The germline V gene has CDR1 SGDLS and CDR2 YYNGEE. This CDR3 contains 17 residues. J lost 8 bases, V lost 0 bases, and 13 bases had no gene match.

CDR3: CVTRLGREGIETQYF. CDR3 coding DNA: TGTGTCACACGATTGGGCAGGGAAGGAATAGAGACCCAGTACTTC. V and J are TRBV5-5 and TRBJ2-5; D might be TRBD1 (5 bases). CDR1 and CDR2 (germline): SGHKS, YYEKEE (reference sequence). The CDR3 totals 15 residues.

The chain uses TRBV18 and TRBJ2-6, with TRBD1 matching over 7 bases. CDR1 is KGHSH and CDR2 is LQKENI in the germline V gene. This CDR3 comprises 16 residues. V gave up 5 bases and J gave up 1 base; unmatched junction bases: 5. The CDR3 loop reads CASSTNRGSGANVLTF. In DNA form, the CDR3 reads TGTGCCAGCTCAACTAACAGGGGTTCTGGGGCCAACGTCCTGACTTTC.

This sequence joins TRBV9 and TRBJ2-7; no clear D. Trimming took 0 bases from V and 2 from J, leaving 12 bases between them. The germline V gene has CDR1 SGDLS and CDR2 YYNGEE. The CDR3 has 15 amino acids. The CDR3 nucleotides are TGTGCCAGCAGCGTAGAGGCTCAGAAGACCTACGAGCAGTACTTC. Protein: CASSVEAQKTYEQYF.

The CDR3 here is CASSLGPSEAFF. CDR3 in DNA: TGTGCCAGCAGCTTAGGGCCCAGTGAAGCTTTCTTT. The rearrangement joins TRBV13 to TRBJ1-1; D remains ambiguous. This CDR3 comprises 12 residues. V shed 0 bases and J shed 7 bases, with 6 bases lying between them. Germline CDR1 is PRHDT and CDR2 is FYEKMQ (reference sequence).

The chain uses TRBV4-2 and TRBJ2-5; 10 bases match TRBD1. CDR3 length: 15 residues. Germline V gene lookup returns CDR1 LGHNA and CDR2 YNFKEQ. The trim removed 3 bases at V and 5 bases at J, leaving 6 bases unmatched. CDR3 amino acids: CASSHRDRGMETQYF. In nucleotides, the CDR3 is TGTGCCAGCAGCCACCGGGACAGGGGAATGGAGACCCAGTACTTC.